The T cell receptor beta chain described here comes from a study of PD-1 blockade in classical Hodgkin lymphoma. The study's findings and limits: CD8+ TCR diversity did not rise significantly by C4D1, unlike CD4+.

A word on this clone: Its antigen remains unknown.

Measured with immunoSEQ multiplex PCR; TCRdb has only the in-frame clones, and not every one. This table holds thousands of clones, 80% to 90% found once. The patients all showed relapse after autologous stem cell transplantation, while their brentuximab vedotin exposure varied. Magnetic negative selection of thawed PBMCs was the method by which CD4+ T cells were purified. V was shortened by 5 bases and J by 3 bases, with 14 bases between the two germline ends. The CDR3 consists of 15 residues. From germline, CDR1 is SGHAT and CDR2 FQNNGV. The rearrangement uses TRBV11-2 and TRBJ2-1; the D gene could be TRBD1 or TRBD2 (5 bases each). The sequencing used CD4+ T cells from blood, collected at baseline. This clonotype was sampled from a human donor with classical Hodgkin lymphoma. CDR3 loop: CASSVGAENYNEQFF. DNA of the CDR3: TGTGCCAGCAGCGTCGGGGCGGAGAACTACAATGAGCAGTTCTTC.